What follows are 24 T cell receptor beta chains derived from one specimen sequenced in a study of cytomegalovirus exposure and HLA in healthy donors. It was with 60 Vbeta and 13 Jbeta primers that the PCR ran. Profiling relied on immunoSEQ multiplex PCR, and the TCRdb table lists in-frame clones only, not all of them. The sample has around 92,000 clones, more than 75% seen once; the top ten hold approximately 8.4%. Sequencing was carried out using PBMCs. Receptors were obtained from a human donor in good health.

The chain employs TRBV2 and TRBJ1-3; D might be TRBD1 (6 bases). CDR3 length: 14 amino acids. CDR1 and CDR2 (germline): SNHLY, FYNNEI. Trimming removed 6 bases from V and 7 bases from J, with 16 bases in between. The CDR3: CASSRTGTRNTIYF. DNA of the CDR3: TGTGCCAGCAGCCGGACCGGGACACGGAACACCATATATTTT.

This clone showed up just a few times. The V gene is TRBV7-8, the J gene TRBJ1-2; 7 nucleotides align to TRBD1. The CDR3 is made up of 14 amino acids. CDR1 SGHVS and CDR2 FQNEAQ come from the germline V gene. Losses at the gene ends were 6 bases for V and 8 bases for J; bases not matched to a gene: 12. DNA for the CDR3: TGTGCCAGCAGTTCGACAGGGACTTGGGGCGGCTACACCTTC. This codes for CASSSTGTWGGYTF.

CDR3 nucleotide sequence: TGTGCCAGCAGGGATCCGGGACAGGGAAACACCATATATTTT. Protein sequence: CASRDPGQGNTIYF. This chain links TRBV6-1 with TRBJ1-3, with 7 nucleotides matching TRBD1. Germline V gives CDR1 MNHNS, CDR2 SASEGT. The CDR3 consists of 14 residues. Losses at the gene ends were 6 bases for V and 4 bases for J; bases not matched to a gene: 6.

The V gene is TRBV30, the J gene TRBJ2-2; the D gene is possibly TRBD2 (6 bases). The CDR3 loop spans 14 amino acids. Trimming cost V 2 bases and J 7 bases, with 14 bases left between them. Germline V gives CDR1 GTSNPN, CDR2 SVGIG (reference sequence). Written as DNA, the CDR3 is TGTGCCTGGAGTACGGGACTGGGCATCGGGGAGCTGTTTTTT. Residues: CAWSTGLGIGELFF. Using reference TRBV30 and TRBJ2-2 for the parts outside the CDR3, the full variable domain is SQTIHQWPATLVQPVGSPLSLECTVEGTSNPNLYWYRQAAGRGLQLLFYSVGIGQISSEVPQNLSASRPQDRQFILSSKKLLLSDSGFYLCAWSTGLGIGELFFGEGSRLTVL.

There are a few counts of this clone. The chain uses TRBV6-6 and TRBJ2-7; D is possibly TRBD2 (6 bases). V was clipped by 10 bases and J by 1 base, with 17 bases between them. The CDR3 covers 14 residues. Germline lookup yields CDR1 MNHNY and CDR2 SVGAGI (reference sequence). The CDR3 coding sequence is TGTGCCACCCCACGGGAGTCTAGGTCCTACGAGCAGTACTTC. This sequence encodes CATPRESRSYEQYF.

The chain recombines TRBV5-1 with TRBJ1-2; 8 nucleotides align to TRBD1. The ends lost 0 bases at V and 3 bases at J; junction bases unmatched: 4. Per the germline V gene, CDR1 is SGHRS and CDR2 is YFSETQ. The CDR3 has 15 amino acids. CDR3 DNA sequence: TGCGCCAGCAGCTTGGGGACAGGGAGAGACTATGGCTACACCTTC. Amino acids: CASSLGTGRDYGYTF.

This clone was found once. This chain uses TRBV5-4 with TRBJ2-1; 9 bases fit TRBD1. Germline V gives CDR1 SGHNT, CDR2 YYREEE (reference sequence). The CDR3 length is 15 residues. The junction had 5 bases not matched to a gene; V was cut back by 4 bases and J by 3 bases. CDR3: CASSNRDRVYNEQFF. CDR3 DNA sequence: TGTGCCAGCAGCAACCGGGACAGGGTCTACAATGAGCAGTTCTTC.

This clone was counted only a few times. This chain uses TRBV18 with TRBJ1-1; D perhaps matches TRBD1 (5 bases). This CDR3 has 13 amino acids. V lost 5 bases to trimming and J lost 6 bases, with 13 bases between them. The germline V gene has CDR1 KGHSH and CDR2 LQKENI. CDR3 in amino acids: CASSVLGDAEAFF. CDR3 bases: TGTGCCAGCTCAGTGTTAGGGGATGCTGAAGCTTTCTTT.

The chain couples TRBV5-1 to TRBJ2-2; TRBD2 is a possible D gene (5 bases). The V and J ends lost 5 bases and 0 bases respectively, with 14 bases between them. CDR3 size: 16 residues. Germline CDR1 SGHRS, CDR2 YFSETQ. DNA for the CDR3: TGCGCCAGCAGACCCGAAGCGGTCGCGAACACCGGGGAGCTGTTTTTT. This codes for CASRPEAVANTGELFF.

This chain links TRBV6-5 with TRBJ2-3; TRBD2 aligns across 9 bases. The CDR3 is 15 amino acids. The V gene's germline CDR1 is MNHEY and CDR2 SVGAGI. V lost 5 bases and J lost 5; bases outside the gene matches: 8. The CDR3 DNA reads TGTGCCAGCAGTCGAAATAGCGGGGGTAAAGATACGCAGTATTTT. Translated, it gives CASSRNSGGKDTQYF.

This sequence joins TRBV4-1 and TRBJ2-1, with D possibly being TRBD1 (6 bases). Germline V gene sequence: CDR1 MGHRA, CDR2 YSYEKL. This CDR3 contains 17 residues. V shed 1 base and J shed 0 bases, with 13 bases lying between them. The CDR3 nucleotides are TGCGCCAGCAGCCAAGTTTCCCACAGGGTCTCCTACAATGAGCAGTTCTTC. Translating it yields CASSQVSHRVSYNEQFF.

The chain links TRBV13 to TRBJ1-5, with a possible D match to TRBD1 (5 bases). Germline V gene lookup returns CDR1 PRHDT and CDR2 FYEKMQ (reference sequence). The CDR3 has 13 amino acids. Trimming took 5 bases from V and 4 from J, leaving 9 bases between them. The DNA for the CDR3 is TGTGCCAGCAGCGAGCAGGGAAATCAGCCCCAGCATTTT. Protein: CASSEQGNQPQHF.

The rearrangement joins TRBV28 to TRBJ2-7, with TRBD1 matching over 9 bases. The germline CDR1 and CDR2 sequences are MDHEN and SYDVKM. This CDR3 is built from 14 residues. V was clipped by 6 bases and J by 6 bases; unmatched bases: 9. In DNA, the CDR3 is TGTGCCAGCAGACCGACAACAGGGGGCGGCGAGCAGTACTTC. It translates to CASRPTTGGGEQYF.

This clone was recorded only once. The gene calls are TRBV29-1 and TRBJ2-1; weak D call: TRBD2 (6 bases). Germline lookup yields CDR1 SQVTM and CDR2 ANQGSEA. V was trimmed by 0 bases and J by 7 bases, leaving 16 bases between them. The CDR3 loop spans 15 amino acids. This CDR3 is CSVEDAGTQSNEQFF. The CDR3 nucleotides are TGCAGCGTTGAAGACGCGGGAACCCAGTCGAATGAGCAGTTCTTC.

The CDR3 region is CASSPPAGSTEAFF. In nucleotides, the CDR3 is TGTGCCAGCTCACCTCCCGCGGGAAGCACTGAAGCTTTCTTT. The chain links TRBV18 to TRBJ1-1; D unclear. Germline CDR1 KGHSH, CDR2 LQKENI. The CDR3 is 14 amino acids. Trimming removed 3 bases from V and 4 bases from J, with 12 bases in between.

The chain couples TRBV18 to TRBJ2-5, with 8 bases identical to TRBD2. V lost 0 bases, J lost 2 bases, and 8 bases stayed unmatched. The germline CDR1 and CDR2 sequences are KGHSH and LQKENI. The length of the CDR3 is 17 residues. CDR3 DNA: TGTGCCAGCTCACCACCCTCGGGCGGGGGGCCTCAAGAGACCCAGTACTTC. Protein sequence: CASSPPSGGGPQETQYF.

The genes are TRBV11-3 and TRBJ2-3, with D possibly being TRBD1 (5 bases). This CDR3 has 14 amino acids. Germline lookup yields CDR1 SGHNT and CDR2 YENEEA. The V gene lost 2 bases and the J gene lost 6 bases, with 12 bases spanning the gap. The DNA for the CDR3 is TGTGCCAGCAGCTTAAGGGCAGGGCAGGATACGCAGTATTTT. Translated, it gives CASSLRAGQDTQYF.

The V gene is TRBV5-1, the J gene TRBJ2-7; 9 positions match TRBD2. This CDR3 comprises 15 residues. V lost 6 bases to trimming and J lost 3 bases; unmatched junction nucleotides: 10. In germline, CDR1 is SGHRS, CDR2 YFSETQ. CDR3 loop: CASKILLAGFYEQYF. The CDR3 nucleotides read TGCGCCAGCAAAATACTACTAGCGGGTTTCTACGAGCAGTACTTC.

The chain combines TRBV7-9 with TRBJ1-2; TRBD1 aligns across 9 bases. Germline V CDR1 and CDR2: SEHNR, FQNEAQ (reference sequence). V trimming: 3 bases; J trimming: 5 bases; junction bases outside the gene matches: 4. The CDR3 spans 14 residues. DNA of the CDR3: TGTGCCAGCAGCTTCTCCGGGACAGGGTATGGCTACACCTTC. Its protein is CASSFSGTGYGYTF.

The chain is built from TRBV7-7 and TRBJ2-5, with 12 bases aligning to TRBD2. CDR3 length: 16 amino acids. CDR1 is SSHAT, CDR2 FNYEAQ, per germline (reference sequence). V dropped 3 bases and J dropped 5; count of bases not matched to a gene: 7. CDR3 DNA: TGTGCCAGCAGCTTCGGGACTAGCGGGCCGGGGGAGACCCAGTACTTC. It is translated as CASSFGTSGPGETQYF.

The CDR3: CASSTQGYIGTIYF. The CDR3 DNA follows: TGTGCCAGCAGTACACAGGGATACATTGGCACCATATATTTT. V gene TRBV11-2 combines with J gene TRBJ1-3; D is possibly TRBD1 (6 bases). The CDR3 is made up of 14 amino acids. In germline, CDR1 is SGHAT, CDR2 FQNNGV. The V and J ends lost 6 bases and 9 bases respectively, with 18 bases between them.

The CDR3 bases are TGTGCCCAAGGGGGGAACACTGAAGCTTTCTTT. Its translation is CAQGGNTEAFF. The rearrangement links TRBV19 to TRBJ1-1, with a possible D match to TRBD1 (6 bases). CDR3 length: 11 amino acids. V was pared by 11 bases and J by 1 base, with 8 bases between. From germline, CDR1 is LNHDA and CDR2 SQIVND (reference sequence).

CDR3 sequence (DNA): TGTGCCAGCACCCTTCCTACAGGGAACAGGGGCGAAAAACTGTTTTTT. It codes for CASTLPTGNRGEKLFF. The J gene is TRBJ1-4, the V gene TRBV6-6, with 7 bases identical to TRBD1. With V trimmed by 7 bases and J by 8 bases, 16 bases remained unmatched. Germline-derived CDR1 and CDR2 are MNHNY and SVGAGI (reference sequence). There are 16 residues in the CDR3.

CDR3 residues: CASGRRGGEQETQYF. CDR3 in DNA: TGCGCCAGCGGCCGGCGGGGCGGTGAGCAAGAGACCCAGTACTTC. V usage is TRBV5-1 and J usage is TRBJ2-5; a weak D match, TRBD2 (6 bases). V was shortened by 7 bases and J by 2 bases, with 18 bases between the two germline ends. The CDR3 is 15 residues long. Germline-derived CDR1 and CDR2 are SGHRS and YFSETQ. Full variable domain (missing parts from reference TRBV5-1 and TRBJ2-5): KAGVTQTPRYLIKTRGQQVTLSCSPISGHRSVSWYQQTPGQGLQFLFEYFSETQRNKGNFPGRFSGRQFSNSRSEMNVSTLELGDSALYLCASGRRGGEQETQYFGPGTRLLVL.